This is a list of T cell receptor beta chains from one sample in a study of regulatory T cells in long-lasting Graves disease. TCRdb itself ran the multiplex PCR reads through MiXCR, one entry per CDR3 protein. This table has a few hundred thousand distinct CDR3 sequences, 20% to 25% appearing once. This material consisted of peripheral blood mononuclear cells (PBMCs), taken when the disease was refractory, from a patient treated with antithyroid drugs. The receptor set was obtained from a female donor with Graves disease. Each CDR3 is given with its conserved first and last residue. Fields, in order: CDR3 length, J gene, V gene, CDR3 protein.

length: 14; J: TRBJ1-5; V: TRBV2; CDR3: CASSESVGNQPQHF
length: 13; J: TRBJ1-2; V: TRBV10-3; CDR3: CAISEDRVYGYTF
length: 16; J: TRBJ2-2; V: TRBV6-9; CDR3: CASSYRPARGPGELFF
length: 16; J: TRBJ2-2; V: TRBV2; CDR3: CARGKSGTGVTGELFF
length: 14; J: TRBJ1-1; V: TRBV2; CDR3: CASSGLWSNTEAFF
length: 13; J: TRBJ1-1; V: TRBV14; CDR3: CASSHGGNTEAFF
length: 18; J: TRBJ2-1; V: TRBV7-9; CDR3: CASSLEPSTGPFRDEQFF
length: 14; J: TRBJ1-2; V: TRBV7-9; CDR3: CASSVLEGADGYTF
length: 18; J: TRBJ1-2; V: TRBV20-1; CDR3: CSARTSPGLVEANYGYTF
length: 14; J: TRBJ1-1; V: TRBV2; CDR3: CASSRPDMNTEAFF
length: 13; J: TRBJ1-1; V: TRBV5-1; CDR3: CASSFQESTEAFF
length: 14; J: TRBJ2-7; V: TRBV10-3; CDR3: CAISAPARVGEQYF
length: 16; J: TRBJ2-7; V: TRBV3-1; CDR3: CASSHHRDRVAYEQYF
length: 16; J: TRBJ2-6; V: TRBV28; CDR3: CASSFQGASGANVLTF
length: 16; J: TRBJ1-4; V: TRBV9; CDR3: CASSVEGVATNEKLFF
length: 16; J: TRBJ1-1; V: TRBV25-1; CDR3: CASRPSWGTGDTEAFF
length: 16; J: TRBJ1-2; V: TRBV15; CDR3: CATSSSAMGAFHGYTF
length: 13; J: TRBJ2-2; V: TRBV9; CDR3: CASSITGTGELFF
length: 14; J: TRBJ1-1; V: TRBV7-9; CDR3: CASSLVDMNTEAFF
length: 14; J: TRBJ1-2; V: TRBV25-1; CDR3: CASSRQDGDYGYTF
length: 15; J: TRBJ2-4; V: TRBV5-5; CDR3: CASSSPPRYENIQYF
length: 15; J: TRBJ2-5; V: TRBV3-1; CDR3: CASSQDAGGQETQYF
length: 15; J: TRBJ1-4; V: TRBV6-2/TRBV6-3; CDR3: CASSQGTGTNEKLFF
length: 15; J: TRBJ2-1; V: TRBV20-1; CDR3: CSAIRTDRAYNEQFF
length: 14; J: TRBJ1-2; V: TRBV24-1; CDR3: CATSDTTGVYGYTF
length: 15; J: TRBJ2-7; V: TRBV4-3; CDR3: CASSLWRDSTYEQYF
length: 14; J: TRBJ2-7; V: TRBV14; CDR3: CASSQDNWRYEQYF
length: 14; J: TRBJ1-6; V: TRBV7-6; CDR3: CASHIGTENSPLHF
length: 14; J: TRBJ1-5; V: TRBV30; CDR3: CAMSGRGANQPQHF
length: 12; J: TRBJ1-1; V: TRBV20-1; CDR3: CSARAANTEAFF
length: 12; J: TRBJ2-5; V: TRBV29-1; CDR3: CSVDSGKETQYF
length: 16; J: TRBJ2-7; V: TRBV15; CDR3: CATSREVVGRPYEQYF
length: 15; J: TRBJ2-7; V: TRBV20-1; CDR3: CSASETSGGFYEQYF
length: 14; J: TRBJ2-1; V: TRBV12-3/TRBV12-4; CDR3: CASGLGGANNEQFF
length: 16; J: TRBJ2-2; V: TRBV19; CDR3: CASSIDGVQNTGELFF